The source of this T cell receptor (beta chain) is a study of control samples from healthy donors and cancer patients (dated by TCRdb to the early 2020s). The library was built by means of the immunoSEQ multiplex PCR assay. Held by TCRdb, this immuneACCESS table contains in-frame sequences only and omits some clones. Under half of the omission traces to an unresolved V gene where checked; the cause of the rest is unknown. The sample contains roughly 190,000 clones, 91% of them found a single time. The ten largest clones add up to 1.5% to 2% of the sample. This clone was observed a few times. What this receptor recognizes is not known. The sample holds no much larger clone one base away, and base qualities are not on file. V is clipped by 1 base and J by 1 base, and the sequence between their germline boundaries is 22 bases long. The CDR3 numbers 19 residues from cysteine through phenylalanine. Of the read, only the CDR3 DNA is kept; its 57 bases are in frame from base 1. For CDR1 and CDR2, the germline V gene (reference sequence) lists MNHEY and SMNVEV.

The sequence was obtained from a man in his thirties or forties in good health. In this chain, TRBV27 is recombined with TRBJ1-2, and the D gene may be TRBD1, 5 bases matching. The sample consisted of blood. The CDR3 protein is CASSLCLPGDLIRNYGYTF. The bases read TGTGCCAGCAGTTTATGTCTCCCGGGGGACCTAATTCGTAACTATGGCTACACCTTC.